The clone carrying this T cell receptor (beta chain) was counted a few times. Time point described: pre-sensitization, week 0. This sample's treatment: therapeutic diphenylcyclopropenone sensitization with weekly scalp DPC. This sample was included in a study of human T cells and chemical hapten exposure. A single record per CDR3 protein comes from TCRdb applying MiXCR to the RACE reads. The top ten hold more than 1.5% of the sample, which has some 110,000 distinct CDR3 sequences, 9% to 15% seen once. Sequenced material: whole blood, taken in connection with sensitization to the hapten diphenylcyclopropenone (DPC). The clonotype originates from a woman between 50 and 59 years old with alopecia areata. Some clones in this sample may be carry-over from other donors' samples.

The CDR3 coding sequence is TGCAGTGCTAGCATGGGGACAGCGATGAACACTGAAGCTTTCTTT. As protein: CSASMGTAMNTEAFF. V usage is TRBV20-1 and J usage is TRBJ1-1; 7 bases map to TRBD1. Trimming removed 3 bases from V and 0 bases from J; junction bases left unmatched: 7. Germline CDR1 is DFQATT and CDR2 is SNEGSKA (reference sequence). The CDR3 extends over 15 amino acids.